This is a list of T cell receptor beta chains from one sample in a study of OX40 agonist ivuxolimab in advanced cancers. Libraries were prepared by immunoSEQ multiplex PCR; TCRdb keeps only in-frame clonotypes and omits some of them. This repertoire shows approximately 100,000 clones, around 90% found once; its top ten account for around 0.76%. The sample consisted of CD4+ or CD8+ T cells sorted from blood, taken in a trial of the OX40 agonist ivuxolimab. These receptors came from an adult with an advanced solid tumor such as melanoma, head and neck, liver or kidney cancer. Both conserved end residues are part of each CDR3. A D gene is named only where the DNA matches it firmly. Expanded clones get a size class; other rows say once, few or many, or leave the size out.

>once|TRBV7-2|-|TRBJ2-3
CASSLAGTTRTDTQYF
TGTGCCAGCAGCTTAGCCGGGACAACACGCACAGATACGCAGTATTTT
>-|TRBV30|TRBD2|TRBJ2-3
CAWSVSAGGFNTQYF
TGTGCCTGGAGCGTGTCAGCGGGGGGTTTTAATACGCAGTATTTT
>-|TRBV6-1|TRBD1|TRBJ2-5
CASSDLGQDQETQYF
TGTGCCAGCAGTGACCTCGGACAGGACCAAGAGACCCAGTACTTC
>-|TRBV5-6|-|TRBJ1-1
CASSWADGTEAFF
TGTGCCAGCAGCTGGGCAGATGGCACTGAAGCTTTCTTT
>-|TRBV2|-|TRBJ2-5
CAGRAEETQYF
TGTGCCGGCAGGGCGGAGGAGACCCAGTACTTC
>-|TRBV21-1|-|TRBJ1-2
CASSILWDITHYGYTF
TGTGCCAGCAGCATCCTTTGGGACATCACCCACTATGGCTACACCTTC
>-|TRBV21-1|-|TRBJ1-4
CASSKADAPVVWEKLFF
TGTGCCAGCAGCAAAGCAGATGCTCCGGTGGTATGGGAAAAACTGTTTTTT
>-|TRBV28|-|TRBJ1-1
CASSLSGSTREAFF
TGTGCCAGCAGTTTATCTGGCAGCACAAGGGAAGCTTTCTTT
>once|TRBV2|TRBD2|TRBJ2-2
CACRPSGGVNTGELFF
TGTGCCTGTAGGCCTAGCGGGGGGGTGAACACCGGGGAGCTGTTTTTT
>-|TRBV12-2|-|TRBJ2-2
CASRRVRNTGELFF
TGTGCAAGTCGCCGGGTACGGAACACCGGGGAGCTGTTTTTT
>-|TRBV6-1|-|TRBJ2-2
CASSFSSTGELFF
TGTGCCAGCAGTTTTTCGTCAACCGGGGAGCTGTTTTTT
>-|TRBV10-1|TRBD1|TRBJ1-4
CASGSTGAGEEKLFF
TGCGCCAGCGGGTCAACAGGGGCCGGGGAAGAAAAACTGTTTTTT
>-|TRBV28|-|TRBJ2-7
CASSPDRYEQYF
TGTGCCAGCAGCCCAGACAGGTACGAGCAGTACTTC
>-|TRBV4-1|-|TRBJ1-1
CASSQGRVVRLNTEAFF
TGCGCCAGCAGCCAAGGCCGGGTCGTTCGTTTGAACACTGAAGCTTTCTTT
>-|TRBV27|-|TRBJ2-3
CASSFRSYGGKTDTQYF
TGTGCCAGCAGTTTTAGGTCGTATGGCGGGAAGACAGATACGCAGTATTTT
>few|TRBV27|-|TRBJ1-2
CASAKERGTGYTF
TGTGCCTCCGCCAAGGAGAGAGGTACGGGCTACACCTTC
>once|TRBV7-6|-|TRBJ2-3
CASSSRPGGQNTDTQYF
TGTGCCAGCAGCTCCCGGCCAGGGGGGCAGAACACAGATACGCAGTATTTT
>-|TRBV30|TRBD1|TRBJ1-4
CALDRGGEKLFF
TGTGCCCTAGACAGGGGAGGAGAAAAACTGTTTTTT
>-|TRBV7-9|-|TRBJ2-3
CASSPLDTQYF
TGTGCCAGCAGCCCTCTGGATACGCAGTATTTT
>-|TRBV4-2|-|TRBJ1-6
CASSQEESPLHF
TGTGCCAGCAGCCAAGAAGAGTCACCCCTCCACTTT
>-|TRBV7-2|-|TRBJ2-2
CASSSRVVTGELFF
TGTGCCAGCAGCTCCCGGGTTGTCACCGGGGAGCTGTTTTTT
>-|TRBV27|TRBD2|TRBJ2-2
CASRTTGLDFSGELFF
TGTGCCAGCAGGACGACGGGACTAGATTTCTCCGGGGAGCTGTTTTTT